This entry describes one T cell receptor beta chain. Losses at the gene ends were 2 bases for V and 0 bases for J; bases not matched to a gene: 5. The CDR3 totals 18 residues. Germline CDR1 reads SGHRS; CDR2 reads YFSETQ. Clones were read by immunoSEQ multiplex PCR, and TCRdb kept only the in-frame ones, dropping some. The repertoire holds hundreds of thousands of clones, with about 89% as singletons. These data are taken from a study of blood T cell repertoires in COVID-19. V gene TRBV5-1 combines with J gene TRBJ2-3; TRBD2 agrees at 14 bases. The sequence derives from a woman aged 50 to 60 with COVID-19, enrolled during active disease. Sequencing was done on a sample of peripheral blood. CDR3 sequence reads: CASSLGLAGGSSTDTQYF. The CDR3 nucleotides read TGCGCCAGCAGCTTAGGACTAGCGGGGGGTTCTAGCACAGATACGCAGTATTTT.